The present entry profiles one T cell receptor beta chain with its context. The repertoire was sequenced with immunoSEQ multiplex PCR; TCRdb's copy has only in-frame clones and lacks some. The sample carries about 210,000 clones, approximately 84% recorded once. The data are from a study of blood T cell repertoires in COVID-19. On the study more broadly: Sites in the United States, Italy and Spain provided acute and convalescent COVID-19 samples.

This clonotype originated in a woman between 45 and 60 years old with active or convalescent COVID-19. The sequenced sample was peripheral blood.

The CDR3 nucleotides are TGTGCCAGCAGTAGCAGCCAGGGGGCCGGGGATACGCAGTATTTT. Amino acid sequence: CASSSSQGAGDTQYF. The chain employs TRBV6-4 and TRBJ2-3; 8 bases fit TRBD1. This CDR3 is built from 15 residues. The junction had 10 bases not matched to a gene; V was cut back by 5 bases and J by 6 bases. The germline CDR1 and CDR2 sequences are MRHNA and SNTAGT.